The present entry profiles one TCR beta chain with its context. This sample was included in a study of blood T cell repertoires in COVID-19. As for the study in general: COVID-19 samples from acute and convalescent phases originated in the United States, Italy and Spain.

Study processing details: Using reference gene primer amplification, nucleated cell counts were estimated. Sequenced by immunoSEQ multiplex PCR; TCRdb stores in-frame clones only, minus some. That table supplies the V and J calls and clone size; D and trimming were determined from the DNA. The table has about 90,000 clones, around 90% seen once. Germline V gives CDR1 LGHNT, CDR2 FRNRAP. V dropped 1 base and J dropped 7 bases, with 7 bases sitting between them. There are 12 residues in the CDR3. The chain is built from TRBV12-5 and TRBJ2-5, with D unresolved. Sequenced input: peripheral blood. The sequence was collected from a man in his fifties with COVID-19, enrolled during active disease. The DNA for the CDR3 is TGTGCTAGTGGTTTGGGTCGGTGGACCCAGTACTTC. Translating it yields CASGLGRWTQYF.